The rows below give T cell receptor beta chains drawn from one sample of a study of T cells in Graves' hyperthyroidism and ophthalmopathy. TCRdb ran MiXCR on the multiplex PCR reads and lists one entry per CDR3 protein. Of some 570,000 distinct CDR3 sequences listed, about a sixth are singletons. The sequencing input was blood. The receptors were gathered from a woman between 18 and 29 years old with Graves' ophthalmopathy. Each CDR3 is given with its conserved first and last residue. The D gene is left open where the match is weak. Some rows mark clone size as missing; the rest say once, few, many or name a class of expanded clone.

TRBV7-2	TRBJ1-6	TRBD1	many	CASSLTRQGNSPLHF	TGTGCCAGCAGCTTAACGCGACAGGGGAATTCACCCCTCCACTTT
TRBV7-9	TRBJ2-3	TRBD1	few	CASSSPGQGGADTQYF	TGTGCCAGCAGCTCTCCGGGACAGGGAGGCGCAGATACGCAGTATTTT
TRBV19	TRBJ2-1	TRBD1	NA	CASNPRQGLGSEQFF	TGTGCCAGTAATCCCCGACAGGGTCTTGGGAGTGAGCAGTTCTTC
TRBV12-3/TRBV12-4	TRBJ2-1	TRBD1	medium-sized	CASSPTGDDSNEQFF	TGTGCCAGCAGTCCGACAGGGGATGATAGTAATGAGCAGTTCTTC
TRBV6-5	TRBJ2-7	NA	few	CASSLAAYYEQYF	TGTGCCAGCAGCTTAGCTGCCTACTACGAGCAGTACTTC
TRBV3-2	TRBJ2-5	NA	many	CASSQTDRNQETQYF	TGTGCCAGCAGCCAAACGGACAGGAACCAAGAGACCCAGTACTTC
TRBV4-2	TRBJ2-7	NA	many	CASSQDRESYEQYF	TGTGCCAGCAGCCAAGACAGGGAATCCTACGAGCAGTACTTC
TRBV5-5	TRBJ1-1	NA	NA	CASISPAGEAFF	TGTGCCAGCATCTCACCTGCGGGTGAAGCTTTCTTT
TRBV7-9	TRBJ2-3	TRBD2	NA	CASSSTLVPILAGGSTDTQYF	TGTGCCAGCAGCTCCACCCTCGTCCCCATCCTAGCGGGAGGTAGCACAGATACGCAGTATTTT
TRBV5-1	TRBJ2-7	TRBD1	few	CASRTGSEYEQYF	TGCGCCAGCAGGACAGGGTCGGAGTACGAGCAGTACTTC
TRBV27	TRBJ2-3	TRBD2	few	CASSSGLPLIDTQYF	TGTGCCAGCAGTTCGGGACTACCTTTGATAGATACGCAGTATTTT
TRBV4-1	TRBJ2-6	NA	NA	CASSQVLSWGANVLTF	TGCGCCAGCAGCCAAGTCCTCTCTTGGGGGGCCAACGTCCTGACTTTC
TRBV19	TRBJ2-1	NA	few	CASSILAGDAAYNEQFF	TGTGCCAGTAGTATTTTGGCAGGGGACGCTGCCTACAATGAGCAGTTCTTC
TRBV7-8	TRBJ2-7	TRBD2	few	CASSSLPGLAGSYEQYF	TGTGCCAGCAGCTCTCTACCGGGACTAGCGGGGTCCTACGAGCAGTACTTC
TRBV5-1	TRBJ2-2	NA	few	CASSLDPQGVFPGELFF	TGCGCCAGCAGCTTGGATCCGCAGGGTGTTTTTCCCGGGGAGCTGTTTTTT
TRBV10-1	TRBJ2-7	TRBD1	many	CASSAGGPGVFYEQYF	TGCGCCAGCAGTGCAGGGGGACCCGGTGTTTTCTACGAGCAGTACTTC
TRBV30	TRBJ1-5	TRBD1	few	CASSIDRGDQPQHF	TGTGCCAGTAGTATCGACAGGGGTGATCAGCCCCAGCATTTT
TRBV7-3	TRBJ1-6	NA	NA	CASSFPGVSPLHF	TGTGCCAGCAGCTTCCCAGGGGTCTCACCCCTCCACTTT
TRBV30	TRBJ2-1	NA	many	CAWSVYNEQFF	TGTGCCTGGAGTGTATACAATGAGCAGTTCTTC
TRBV7-2	TRBJ1-1	NA	NA	CASSSASGGNTEAFF	TGTGCCAGCAGCTCGGCCAGTGGAGGGAACACTGAAGCTTTCTTT
TRBV7-8	TRBJ1-1	NA	few	CASSLVELNTEAFF	TGTGCCAGCAGCTTAGTCGAGTTGAACACTGAAGCTTTCTTT
TRBV18	TRBJ2-7	TRBD1	many	CASSPPGQGAYEQYF	TGTGCCAGCTCACCCCCGGGACAGGGTGCCTACGAGCAGTACTTC
TRBV7-2	TRBJ2-5	NA	many	CASSLGGFQETQYF	TGTGCCAGCAGCTTAGGGGGCTTTCAAGAGACCCAGTACTTC
TRBV20-1	TRBJ2-1	TRBD2	many	CSASAPGLAGVEQFF	TGCAGTGCTAGTGCTCCGGGACTAGCGGGAGTTGAGCAGTTCTTC
TRBV6-2/TRBV6-3	TRBJ1-2	NA	many	CASSYDRNYGYTF	TGTGCCAGCAGTTACGACAGAAACTATGGCTACACCTTC